Listed here is a single T cell receptor (beta chain). Its antigen is not known. A read error may produce the germline difference seen at one junction end. Preparation of the TCRbeta library was carried out with unique molecular identifiers. TCRdb reprocessed the PCR reads via MiXCR and lists one record per CDR3 protein. The sample shows 450,000 to 550,000 distinct CDR3 sequences, over 10% of them seen only once. The sample originates from a study of T-cell reconstitution after alpha-beta-depleted transplantation in children. Findings and limits, study-wide: Several hundred expanded graft clones reportedly were the source of alpha-beta T cells about two months after transplant. Some patients showed high day-60 TCRbeta diversity, which derived from surviving recipient T cells and thymic progenitors. Newly made T cells mostly supplied T-cell counts and diversity one year after transplant.

Germline CDR1 reads DFQATT; CDR2 reads SNEGSKA (reference sequence). The CDR3 has 13 residues. The chain is built from TRBV20-1 and TRBJ2-1, with 16 bases lining up with TRBD2. This receptor was obtained from a female patient aged 2-10 years who had a stem cell transplant for aplastic anemia, so the T cells may come from the graft donor. The source material was PBMCs, mostly from graft donor cells, sampled 180 days after TCRalphabeta/CD19-depleted stem cell transplant. CDR3 bases: TGCAGTGCCGAGCTGGGACTAGCGGGAGGGTCAACCTTC. It specifies CSAELGLAGGSTF.